Listed here are 22 T cell receptor beta chains from one sample, sequenced in a study of Ad26.COV2.S vaccination and SARS-CoV-2 variants. The repertoire was sequenced with immunoSEQ multiplex PCR; TCRdb's copy has only in-frame clones and lacks some. The sample includes 450,000 to 550,000 clones, 80% to 90% of them seen just once. Treatment here: around 19 received Ad26.COV2.S at low or high dose, single or two shots; about five received placebo; per-sample allocation not given. Day 63 following the first vaccine or placebo injection was when the samples were taken. The specimen comprised peripheral blood, sampled in a trial of Ad26.COV2.S vaccine versus placebo. Receptors originate from a person aged 18-65 years who received the Ad26.COV2.S COVID-19 vaccine or a placebo.

The V call is TRBV18, the J call TRBJ1-2; 11 nucleotides align to TRBD1. Germline CDR1 is KGHSH and CDR2 is LQKENI. The CDR3 sequence is 15 residues long. Trimming took 0 bases from V and 9 from J; bases not matched to a gene: 6. CDR3 bases: TGTGCCAGCTCACCACCGGGACAGGGGGTTAGAAGCTACACCTTC. Its protein product is CASSPPGQGVRSYTF.

This chain joins TRBV2 and TRBJ2-3; D gene uncertain. CDR1 SNHLY and CDR2 FYNNEI come from the germline V gene. This CDR3 has 13 residues. V dropped 6 bases and J dropped 1 base, with 8 bases sitting between them. DNA of the CDR3: TGTGCCAGCAGGGTAGAGCGCACAGATACGCAGTATTTT. It translates to CASRVERTDTQYF.

The chain employs TRBV18 and TRBJ2-2, with D unclear. Germline CDR1 reads KGHSH; CDR2 reads LQKENI. The V end was cut by 6 bases, the J end by 6 bases, with 17 bases between. The CDR3 contains 15 residues. CDR3 in DNA: TGTGCCAGCTCTACCCAGAGCCTCTATCCCGGGGAGCTGTTTTTT. It codes for CASSTQSLYPGELFF.

The genes are TRBV29-1 and TRBJ2-1, with D uncertain. CDR3 length: 13 residues. V lost 3 bases and J 5 bases, leaving 11 bases between the germline ends. From germline, CDR1 is SQVTM and CDR2 ANQGSEA. The CDR3, as DNA: TGCAGCGTTGATTCCAAGGGAAACAATGAGCAGTTCTTC. Its translation is CSVDSKGNNEQFF.

The V gene is TRBV4-2, the J gene TRBJ1-5; 7 positions match TRBD1. V dropped 5 bases and J dropped 2; count of bases not matched to a gene: 9. Looked up from germline, CDR1 is LGHNA and CDR2 is YNFKEQ. The CDR3 has 16 amino acids. This CDR3 is CASSSQGGVGNQPQHF. DNA for the CDR3: TGTGCCAGCAGCTCCCAGGGGGGAGTTGGCAATCAGCCCCAGCATTTT.

This chain joins TRBV18 and TRBJ2-5; 8 bases align to TRBD1. Germline V gene data show CDR1 as KGHSH and CDR2 as LQKENI. Trimming took 4 bases from V and 5 from J; bases not matched to a gene: 9. This CDR3 has 15 amino acids. CDR3 in amino acids: CASSQSTGEVETQYF. The CDR3 region has the DNA TGTGCCAGCTCACAATCGACAGGGGAGGTCGAGACCCAGTACTTC.

The CDR3 DNA follows: TGTGCCAGCAGTCCCGGGACAGGGGGTTCCTACGAGCAGTACTTC. It translates to CASSPGTGGSYEQYF. The V call is TRBV27, the J call TRBJ2-7, with 11 bases aligning to TRBD1. Germline CDR1 and CDR2: MNHEY and SMNVEV (reference sequence). Trimming removed 5 bases from V and 1 base from J; junction bases left unmatched: 4. This CDR3 is built from 15 residues.

CDR3 residues: CASSSGLVGVDTQYF. CDR3 DNA: TGCGCCAGCAGCTCTGGACTAGTGGGGGTAGATACGCAGTATTTT. The chain is built from TRBV5-1 and TRBJ2-3; TRBD2 matches 7 bases. V shed 3 bases, J shed 5 bases, and the junction held 9 bases outside the gene matches. The germline CDR1 and CDR2 sequences are SGHRS and YFSETQ. The CDR3 covers 15 residues.

This clone has just one count. The chain uses TRBV4-3 and TRBJ1-6, with 9 bases fitting TRBD1. V lost 4 bases, J lost 6 bases, and 7 bases stayed unmatched. Germline CDR1 LGHNA, CDR2 YSLEER. The CDR3 extends over 16 amino acids. The CDR3 loop is CASSREQGALNSPLHF. The CDR3 DNA reads as TGCGCCAGCAGCCGCGAACAGGGGGCTCTTAATTCACCCCTCCACTTT.

The chain recombines TRBV7-9 with TRBJ2-7; 7 nucleotides agree with TRBD1. This CDR3 region has 11 residues. Germline V gene sequence: CDR1 SEHNR, CDR2 FQNEAQ (reference sequence). V was clipped by 4 bases and J by 8 bases; unmatched bases: 2. In nucleotides, the CDR3 is TGTGCCAGCAGCTCACAGGGGAAGCAGTACTTC. As protein: CASSSQGKQYF.

The rearrangement links TRBV4-1 to TRBJ2-3; perhaps TRBD1 as D (6 bases). The CDR3 is 15 amino acids. Trimming left V 4 bases short and J 2 bases short, with 13 bases between. Looked up from germline, CDR1 is MGHRA and CDR2 is YSYEKL. CDR3 protein: CASSRGGGFTDTQYF. The CDR3 DNA reads TGCGCCAGCAGCCGTGGTGGGGGCTTCACAGATACGCAGTATTTT.

V and J are TRBV2 and TRBJ2-6; D perhaps matches TRBD2 (6 bases). The CDR3 extends over 16 amino acids. Germline CDR1 SNHLY, CDR2 FYNNEI. V lost 11 bases to trimming and J lost 0 bases, with 17 bases between them. This CDR3 reads CAGTGTGDSGANVLTF. Here the CDR3 DNA reads TGTGCCGGCACCGGGACGGGGGACTCTGGGGCCAACGTCCTGACTTTC. The full variable domain, rest sourced from reference TRBV2 and TRBJ2-6, is EPEVTQTPSHQVTQMGQEVILRCVPISNHLYFYWYRQILGQKVEFLVSFYNNEISEKSEIFDDQFSVERPDGSNFTLKIRSTKLEDSAMYFCAGTGTGDSGANVLTFGAGSRLTVL.

The chain combines TRBV6-5 with TRBJ1-5; unclear D gene. CDR3 length: 14 residues. Germline lookup yields CDR1 MNHEY and CDR2 SVGAGI. The germline V and J ends were trimmed by 4 bases and 0 bases, with 7 bases remaining between them. The CDR3 region has the DNA TGTGCCAGCAGTTTAGGAGATAGCAATCAGCCCCAGCATTTT. Encoded protein: CASSLGDSNQPQHF.

The J gene is TRBJ2-7, the V gene TRBV4-1, with D unresolved. From germline, CDR1 is MGHRA and CDR2 YSYEKL. The V and J ends lost 1 base and 0 bases respectively, with 13 bases between them. The CDR3 runs 16 residues. This CDR3 is CASSQGWPTPSYEQYF. The CDR3 region has the DNA TGCGCCAGCAGCCAAGGTTGGCCTACCCCCTCCTACGAGCAGTACTTC.

V usage is TRBV5-5 and J usage is TRBJ2-1, with a possible D match to TRBD2 (6 bases). The V gene's germline CDR1 is SGHKS and CDR2 YYEKEE (reference sequence). The CDR3 is 18 amino acids. Trimming cost V 1 base and J 7 bases, with 24 bases left between them. In DNA form, the CDR3 reads TGTGCCAGCAGCTTGAGGTTGGCGGGAAACCTCTTAGGGAATGAGCAGTTCTTC. It encodes CASSLRLAGNLLGNEQFF.

The V call is TRBV4-3, the J call TRBJ1-1; D call uncertain. V lost 6 bases to trimming and J lost 3 bases, with 11 bases between them. Germline V gene lookup returns CDR1 LGHNA and CDR2 YSLEER. The CDR3 runs 13 residues. CDR3 in DNA: TGCGCCAGCAGTCTGTTGGCGGACACTGAAGCTTTCTTT. Translation: CASSLLADTEAFF.

The J gene is TRBJ2-5, the V gene TRBV5-5, with D perhaps matching TRBD2 (6 bases). Germline CDR1 and CDR2: SGHKS and YYEKEE (reference sequence). The CDR3 is made up of 16 amino acids. Trimming stripped 0 bases from V and 2 bases from J, with 14 bases between. The CDR3 DNA reads as TGTGCCAGCAGCTTGGCATTGGTAGCGGTGCAAGAGACCCAGTACTTC. Protein sequence: CASSLALVAVQETQYF.

The V and J genes are TRBV7-3 and TRBJ2-3; D may correspond to TRBD1 or TRBD2 (6 bases each). V lost 5 bases and J 4 bases, leaving 22 bases between the germline ends. This CDR3 is 17 amino acids long. Germline loops: CDR1 SGHTA, CDR2 FQGTGA. In DNA, the CDR3 is TGTGCCAGCAGCCTTGGGACGAGGGGGGTCGGGCCAGATACGCAGTATTTT. Translation: CASSLGTRGVGPDTQYF.

The V call is TRBV7-3, the J call TRBJ1-1; D remains unclear. The V end was cut by 3 bases, the J end by 0 bases, with 5 bases between. The germline CDR1 and CDR2 sequences are SGHTA and FQGTGA. The CDR3 loop spans 13 amino acids. This chain's CDR3 is CASSFRMNTEAFF. In nucleotides, the CDR3 is TGTGCCAGCAGCTTTCGGATGAACACTGAAGCTTTCTTT.

The gene calls are TRBV3-1 (or the pseudogene TRBV3-2) and TRBJ1-2; D gene unclear. The germline CDR1 and CDR2 sequences are LGHDT and YNNKEL (reference sequence). The CDR3 spans 15 residues. Trimming pared 0 bases from V and 7 bases from J, leaving 15 bases between. CDR3 nucleotide sequence: TGTGCCAGCAGCCAAGAGAAATGGGCAAATCGTGGCTACACCTTC. Translating it yields CASSQEKWANRGYTF.

The chain carries TRBV7-2 and TRBJ1-2; 7 nucleotides agree with TRBD1. V gave up 6 bases and J gave up 3 bases; unmatched junction bases: 10. Germline values: CDR1 SGHTA, CDR2 FQGNSA. The CDR3 is made up of 15 amino acids. Written as DNA, the CDR3 is TGTGCCAGCAGGAAGGGGGCGGATTCGGACTATGGCTACACCTTC. This encodes CASRKGADSDYGYTF.

This chain connects TRBV7-2 to TRBJ2-3, with 9 positions matching TRBD1. This CDR3 has 15 residues. The J segment lost 6 bases and the V segment lost 5 bases, leaving 9 bases of the junction unmatched. Germline CDR1 and CDR2: SGHTA and FQGNSA. The CDR3 sequence: CASSPTGGTGDTQYF. The DNA of the CDR3 is TGTGCCAGCAGCCCCACAGGGGGGACAGGGGATACGCAGTATTTT. Drawing the rest from reference TRBV7-2 and TRBJ2-3, the complete variable domain is GAGVSQSPSNKVTEKGKDVELRCDPISGHTALYWYRQSLGQGLEFLIYFQGNSAPDKSGLPSDRFSAERTGGSVSTLTIQRTQQEDSAVYLCASSPTGGTGDTQYFGPGTRLTVL.